This T cell receptor beta chain was identified in a study of regulatory T cells in long-lasting Graves disease. Study-wide background: For a period under 3 months, newly diagnosed Graves' patients had taken antithyroid drugs.

There are many counts of this clonotype. Its target is unknown. The germline V gene encodes CDR1 PRHDT and CDR2 FYEKMQ (reference sequence). J gave up 0 bases and V 4 bases, and 9 bases lay outside the gene matches. The length of the CDR3 is 16 residues. Findings of the study overall: Persistent Graves' disease cases displayed lower TCR diversity than newly diagnosed ones. Limited sample numbers may have lowered accuracy.

Arm-PCR of CDR3 regions and iRepertoire HTBI primers were the basis on which TCR beta libraries were built. TCRdb re-called the multiplex PCR reads with MiXCR, one entry per CDR3 protein. The sample holds more than 300,000 distinct CDR3 sequences, roughly a sixth seen once. Indicated time point: newly diagnosed GD, antithyroid drugs for less than 3 months. The TCR library was made from RNA extracted from PBMCs. The rearrangement joins TRBV13 to TRBJ2-7; 7 positions match TRBD2. The origin of this receptor is a female donor with Graves disease. This sample comprised peripheral blood mononuclear cells (PBMCs), obtained at new diagnosis, from a patient treated with antithyroid drugs. The CDR3 is CASSSGSGTYSYEQYF. Written as DNA, the CDR3 is TGTGCCAGCAGCTCGGGCAGCGGGACCTACTCCTACGAGCAGTACTTC.